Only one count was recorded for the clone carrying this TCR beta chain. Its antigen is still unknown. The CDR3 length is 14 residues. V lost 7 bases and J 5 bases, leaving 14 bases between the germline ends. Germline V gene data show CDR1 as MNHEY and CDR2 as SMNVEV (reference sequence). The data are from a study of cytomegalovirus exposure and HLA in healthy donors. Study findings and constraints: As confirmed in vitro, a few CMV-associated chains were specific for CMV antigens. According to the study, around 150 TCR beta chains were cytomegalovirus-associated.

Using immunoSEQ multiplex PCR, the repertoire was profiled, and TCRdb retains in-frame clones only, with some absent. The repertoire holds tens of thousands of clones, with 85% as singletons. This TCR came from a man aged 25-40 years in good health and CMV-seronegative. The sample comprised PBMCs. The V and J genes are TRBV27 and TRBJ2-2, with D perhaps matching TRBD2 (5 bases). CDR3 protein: CASTPDRGTGELFF. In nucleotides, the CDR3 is TGTGCCAGCACCCCCGATCGGGGTACCGGGGAGCTGTTTTTT.